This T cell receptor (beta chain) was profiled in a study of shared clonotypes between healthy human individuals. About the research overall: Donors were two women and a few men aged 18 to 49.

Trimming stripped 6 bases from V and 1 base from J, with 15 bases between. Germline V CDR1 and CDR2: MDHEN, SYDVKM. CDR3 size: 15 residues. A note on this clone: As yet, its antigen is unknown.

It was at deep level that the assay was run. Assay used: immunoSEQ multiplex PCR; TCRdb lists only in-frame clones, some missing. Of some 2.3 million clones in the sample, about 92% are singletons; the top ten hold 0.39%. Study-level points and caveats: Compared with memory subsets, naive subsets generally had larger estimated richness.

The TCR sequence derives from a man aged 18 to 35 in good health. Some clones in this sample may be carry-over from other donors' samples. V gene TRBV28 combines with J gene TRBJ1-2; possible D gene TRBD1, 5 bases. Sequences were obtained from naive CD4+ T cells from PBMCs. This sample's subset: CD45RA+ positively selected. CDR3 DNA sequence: TGTGCCAGCAGGCCACCGGGACGGATTAACTATGGCTACACCTTC. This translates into CASRPPGRINYGYTF.